This entry lists 10 T cell receptor beta chains sequenced from one sample in a study of neurological immune-mediated disorders. TCRdb fed the 5' RACE reads into MiXCR, producing one record per CDR3 protein. There are tens of thousands of distinct CDR3 sequences in the sample; 3% to 4.5% occur only once, and approximately 2% lies in the top ten. Sequenced: CD4+ T cells from blood. The receptors stem from a woman between 40 and 50 years old with multiple sclerosis.

This clonotype was seen at least ten times. The V call is TRBV9, the J call TRBJ2-7; D is uncertain. The CDR3 is 14 residues long. Per the germline V gene, CDR1 is SGDLS and CDR2 is YYNGEE. V was clipped by 2 bases and J by 1 base, with 10 bases between them. CDR3 nucleotides: TGTGCCAGCAGCGTGGCGGCCACTTCCTACGAGCAGTACTTC. Translated, it gives CASSVAATSYEQYF.

There are many counts of this clonotype. The chain is built from TRBV5-1 and TRBJ2-7, with D perhaps matching TRBD1 (6 bases). This CDR3 contains 14 residues. CDR1 is SGHRS and CDR2 is YFSETQ in the germline V gene. V was trimmed by 3 bases and J by 1 base, leaving 11 bases between them. CDR3 loop: CASSSVRGSYEQYF. Here the CDR3 DNA reads TGCGCCAGCAGCTCCGTCAGGGGATCCTACGAGCAGTACTTC.

The sample holds many counts of this clonotype. The chain uses TRBV7-9 and TRBJ1-1; D is possibly TRBD1 (6 bases). This CDR3 is 13 amino acids long. Germline CDR1 SEHNR, CDR2 FQNEAQ (reference sequence). V dropped 2 bases and J dropped 6 bases, with 10 bases sitting between them. CDR3 amino acids: CASSLRGGAEAFF. The CDR3 bases are TGTGCCAGCAGCTTAAGGGGGGGGGCTGAAGCTTTCTTT.

This clonotype was seen at least ten times. This chain uses TRBV5-1 with TRBJ1-5; D possibly corresponds to TRBD1 (6 bases). The CDR3 extends over 15 amino acids. Germline CDR1 reads SGHRS; CDR2 reads YFSETQ. With 4 bases removed from V and 8 bases from J, the gap between germline ends came to 19 bases. CDR3 in DNA: TGCGCCAGCAGCCTAACAGGGAATTTAAGGGAGCCCCAGCATTTT. It encodes CASSLTGNLREPQHF.

In its sample, this clonotype was seen many times. The chain combines TRBV15 with TRBJ2-3; 15 bases fit TRBD2. CDR3 size: 16 residues. Germline V lookup: CDR1 LNHNV, CDR2 YYDKDF (reference sequence). V lost 3 bases to trimming and J lost 7 bases; unmatched junction nucleotides: 5. The CDR3 region has the DNA TGTGCCACCAGCAGGGGGGGACTAGCGGGGGGCAATACGCAGTATTTT. It is translated as CATSRGGLAGGNTQYF.

This clonotype was seen ten or more times. The rearrangement joins TRBV5-1 to TRBJ2-1; D may be TRBD2 (5 bases). Germline lookup yields CDR1 SGHRS and CDR2 YFSETQ. V gave up 5 bases and J gave up 1 base, with 16 bases separating them. This CDR3 has 16 residues. The CDR3 DNA follows: TGCGCCAGCAGATCCTCCCCGGGGATATCCTACAATGAGCAGTTCTTC. It codes for CASRSSPGISYNEQFF.

This clonotype was observed many times. The chain combines TRBV10-3 with TRBJ2-5; no clear D gene. In germline, CDR1 is ENHRY, CDR2 SYGVKD. The CDR3 contains 13 residues. Deletions cut 6 bases from V and 0 bases from J, with 8 bases between. DNA for the CDR3: TGTGCCATCAGGGGCGGCAACCAAGAGACCCAGTACTTC. Its translation: CAIRGGNQETQYF.

In its sample, this clonotype was seen many times. This chain's CDR3 is CSAGRGPTEAFF. The DNA of the CDR3 is TGCAGTGCTGGCAGGGGGCCTACTGAAGCTTTCTTT. The chain links TRBV20-1 to TRBJ1-1, with 8 positions matching TRBD1. The V gene's germline CDR1 is DFQATT and CDR2 SNEGSKA (reference sequence). The CDR3 has 12 residues. Trimming at V came to 5 bases and at J to 5 bases, leaving 4 bases not matched to a gene.

The chain links TRBV5-5 to TRBJ1-5; 9 bases are shared with TRBD1. J lost 2 bases, V lost 4 bases, and 16 bases had no gene match. CDR1 is SGHKS, CDR2 YYEKEE, per germline (reference sequence). This CDR3 comprises 19 residues. The CDR3 coding sequence is TGTGCCAGCAGCCCGGGACAGGGCTTTTGGGATATTCGCAATCAGCCCCAGCATTTT. It specifies CASSPGQGFWDIRNQPQHF.

The table lists this clonotype with many counts. The chain links TRBV2 to TRBJ2-5, with D tentatively TRBD2 (6 bases). The CDR3 has 11 residues. The V end was cut by 8 bases, the J end by 2 bases, with 6 bases between. The germline gives CDR1 SNHLY, CDR2 FYNNEI. The CDR3: CASGGQETQYF. The CDR3 DNA sequence: TGTGCCAGCGGGGGGCAAGAGACCCAGTACTTC. The full variable domain, completed using reference TRBV2 and TRBJ2-5, is EPEVTQTPSHQVTQMGQEVILRCVPISNHLYFYWYRQILGQKVEFLVSFYNNEISEKSEIFDDQFSVERPDGSNFTLKIRSTKLEDSAMYFCASGGQETQYFGPGTRLLVL.